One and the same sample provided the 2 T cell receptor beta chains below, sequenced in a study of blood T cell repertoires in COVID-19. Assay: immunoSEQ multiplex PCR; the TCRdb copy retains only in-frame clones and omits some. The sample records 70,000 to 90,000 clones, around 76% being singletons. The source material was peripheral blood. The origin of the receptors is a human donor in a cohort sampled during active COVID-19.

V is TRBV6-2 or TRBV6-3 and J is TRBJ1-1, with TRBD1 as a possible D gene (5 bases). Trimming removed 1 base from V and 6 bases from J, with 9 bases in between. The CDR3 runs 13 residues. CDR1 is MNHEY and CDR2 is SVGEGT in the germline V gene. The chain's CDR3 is CASSYFRDAEAFF. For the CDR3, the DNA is TGTGCCAGCAGTTACTTCAGGGATGCTGAAGCTTTCTTT.

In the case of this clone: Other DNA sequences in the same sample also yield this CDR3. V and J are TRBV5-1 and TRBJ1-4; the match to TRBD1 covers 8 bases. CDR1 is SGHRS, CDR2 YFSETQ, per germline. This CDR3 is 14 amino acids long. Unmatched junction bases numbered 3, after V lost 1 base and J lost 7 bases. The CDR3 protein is CASSLTGGSEKLFF. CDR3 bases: TGCGCCAGCAGCTTGACAGGGGGGAGTGAAAAACTGTTTTTT.